A selection of T cell receptor beta chains follows, all from one sample in a study of OX40 agonist ivuxolimab in advanced cancers. The repertoire was sequenced with immunoSEQ multiplex PCR; TCRdb's copy has only in-frame clones and lacks some. The table includes some 29,000 clones, about nine tenths detected once. This specimen was CD4+ or CD8+ T cells sorted from blood, taken in a trial of the OX40 agonist ivuxolimab. Receptors originate from an adult with an advanced solid tumor such as melanoma, head and neck, liver or kidney cancer. The CDR3 runs from the conserved cysteine through the conserved F or W. A D gene is named only where the DNA matches it firmly. Only part of the rows carry a size: once, few, many, or a class if the clone is expanded.

d_call: NA
cdr3_length: 16
v_call: TRBV27
clone_size: NA
j_call: TRBJ2-1
cdr3_nt: TGTGCCAGCAGTCCAACCGGCCCCTCGACAGGTGATGAGCAGTTCTTC
cdr3_aa: CASSPTGPSTGDEQFF

d_call: TRBD2
cdr3_length: 19
v_call: TRBV4-2
clone_size: NA
j_call: TRBJ2-4
cdr3_nt: TGTGCCAGCAGCCAAGATCAATTTCCACTAGCGGGAGGTGGAAACATTCAGTACTTC
cdr3_aa: CASSQDQFPLAGGGNIQYF

d_call: NA
cdr3_length: 17
v_call: TRBV5-4
clone_size: few
j_call: TRBJ2-3
cdr3_nt: TGTGCCAGCAGCTGGGGTTCCGCGGCGGTAGGCACAGATACGCAGTATTTT
cdr3_aa: CASSWGSAAVGTDTQYF

d_call: TRBD2
cdr3_length: 18
v_call: TRBV27
clone_size: NA
j_call: TRBJ2-3
cdr3_nt: TGTGCCAGCAGTTTAGATGTGGAAACTAGCGGACGCACAGATACGCAGTATTTT
cdr3_aa: CASSLDVETSGRTDTQYF

d_call: TRBD2
cdr3_length: 16
v_call: TRBV13
clone_size: NA
j_call: TRBJ2-5
cdr3_nt: TGTGCCAGCAGCTTAGTGGGGACTAGTGGGCAAGTGACCCAGTACTTC
cdr3_aa: CASSLVGTSGQVTQYF

d_call: NA
cdr3_length: 17
v_call: TRBV27
clone_size: NA
j_call: TRBJ2-7
cdr3_nt: TGTGCCAGCAGCGATAACCCCGAGACAGCCCTAGAAGACGAGCAGTACTTC
cdr3_aa: CASSDNPETALEDEQYF

d_call: TRBD2
cdr3_length: 16
v_call: TRBV2
clone_size: NA
j_call: TRBJ2-1
cdr3_nt: TGTGCCAGCAGTGATGGACTAGCGGTGGAATACAATGAGCAGTTCTTC
cdr3_aa: CASSDGLAVEYNEQFF

d_call: NA
cdr3_length: 15
v_call: TRBV1
clone_size: NA
j_call: TRBJ1-1
cdr3_nt: TGCACCAGCAGCCAAGACGCAAGGGCCGTGGTTCGAGCTTTCTTT
cdr3_aa: CTSSQDARAVVRAFF

d_call: NA
cdr3_length: 14
v_call: TRBV7-2
clone_size: NA
j_call: TRBJ1-2
cdr3_nt: TGTGCCAGCAGCCTACGCTTGGCTAACTATGGCTACACCTTC
cdr3_aa: CASSLRLANYGYTF

d_call: NA
cdr3_length: 15
v_call: TRBV4-3
clone_size: NA
j_call: TRBJ1-1
cdr3_nt: TGCGCCAGCAGCCCAAGCAACGCAGGGCCCACTGAAGCTTTCTTT
cdr3_aa: CASSPSNAGPTEAFF

d_call: TRBD1
cdr3_length: 15
v_call: TRBV5-6
clone_size: NA
j_call: TRBJ2-7
cdr3_nt: TGTGCCAGCAGCTTGGACCGGGACAGGGAGGGGGAGCAGTACTTC
cdr3_aa: CASSLDRDREGEQYF

d_call: NA
cdr3_length: 16
v_call: TRBV7-9
clone_size: NA
j_call: TRBJ2-3
cdr3_nt: TGTGCCAGCAGCTTAATGGCGGACAGAAGCACAGATACGCAGTATTTT
cdr3_aa: CASSLMADRSTDTQYF

d_call: TRBD1
cdr3_length: 15
v_call: TRBV4-1
clone_size: few
j_call: TRBJ1-1
cdr3_nt: TGCGCCAGCAGCCAAGATGACAGGGGCATTACTGAAGCTTTCTTT
cdr3_aa: CASSQDDRGITEAFF